The clone carrying this TCR beta chain showed up just once. What it binds is unknown. This record comes from a study of shared clonotypes between healthy human individuals. Study-wide results and caveats: Blood alone was sampled, and tissue repertoires likely differ. Non-shared clonotypes showed lower generation probabilities than clonotypes common to all four donors. Sequencing depth was a factor that was expected to affect clonotype sharing among donors.

The method was immunoSEQ multiplex PCR; TCRdb's version includes in-frame clones alone and lacks a portion of them. The sample has about 680,000 clones, less than 80% seen once. Trimming removed 7 bases from V and 5 bases from J, with 17 bases in between. CDR1 is SNHLY, CDR2 FYNNEI, per germline. This CDR3 contains 14 residues. The V and J genes are TRBV2 and TRBJ1-2; weak D call: TRBD1 (6 bases). The clonotype originates from a woman in her thirties in good health. The sequencing input was memory CD4+ T cells sorted from blood. Regarding subset: CD45RA-negative fraction. CDR3 amino acids: CASKDQAGVYGYTF. CDR3 DNA: TGTGCCAGCAAGGATCAGGCAGGGGTGTATGGCTACACCTTC.